Listed here is a single T cell receptor (beta chain). The target antigen is unknown. This sample also contains other DNA sequences that code for the same CDR3. Repertoires were generated with immunoSEQ multiplex PCR, while TCRdb's copy carries only in-frame clones and drops some. Among about 81,000 clones listed, 60% to 80% were seen once. From germline, CDR1 is KGHSH and CDR2 LQKENI. This CDR3 spans 14 amino acids. The V end lost 3 bases, the J end lost 1 base, and 6 bases lay between the germline ends. Pools of viral peptides were used by the ViraFEST assay to expand antigen-specific CD4+ T cells ahead of sequencing. Subsequent to about 10 days of culture, CD4+ T cells were isolated. All study participants received two doses of BNT162b2 or mRNA-1273 vaccine. These data are taken from a study of vaccination effects on CD4 cells after COVID-19.

The sequence derives from a human donor who received a COVID-19 vaccine. The rearrangement joins TRBV18 to TRBJ2-2, with a tentative D call TRBD1 (5 bases). Sequencing was performed on CD4+ T cells from PBMCs cultured with HCoV-OC43 spike peptides, taken after COVID-19 vaccination. The subset denotes: HCoV-OC43 spike overlapping peptide pool stimulation. Here the CDR3 reads CASSPTVNTGELFF. The CDR3 region has the DNA TGTGCCAGCTCACCGACAGTGAACACCGGGGAGCTGTTTTTT.